What follows describes a single TCR beta chain. This sample was included in a study of stem cell transplantation in POMP-related autoinflammatory disease. Here immunoSEQ multiplex PCR was the method, and the copy in TCRdb shows in-frame clones only, minus some. The sample has more than 25,000 clones; around nine tenths are singletons. Sequencing was performed on CD4+ T cells from PBMCs, taken before stem cell transplantation. The clonotype comes from a human donor with POMP-related autoinflammation and immune dysregulation (PRAID).

The DNA for the CDR3 is TGTGCCAGCTCCCTTTCGGGAGATACGCAGTATTTT. This translates into CASSLSGDTQYF. This chain uses TRBV7-3 with TRBJ2-3; the D is unclear. CDR1 and CDR2 from the germline V gene are SGHTA and FQGTGA. This CDR3 is built from 12 residues. Trimming cost V 8 bases and J 5 bases, with 11 bases left between them.